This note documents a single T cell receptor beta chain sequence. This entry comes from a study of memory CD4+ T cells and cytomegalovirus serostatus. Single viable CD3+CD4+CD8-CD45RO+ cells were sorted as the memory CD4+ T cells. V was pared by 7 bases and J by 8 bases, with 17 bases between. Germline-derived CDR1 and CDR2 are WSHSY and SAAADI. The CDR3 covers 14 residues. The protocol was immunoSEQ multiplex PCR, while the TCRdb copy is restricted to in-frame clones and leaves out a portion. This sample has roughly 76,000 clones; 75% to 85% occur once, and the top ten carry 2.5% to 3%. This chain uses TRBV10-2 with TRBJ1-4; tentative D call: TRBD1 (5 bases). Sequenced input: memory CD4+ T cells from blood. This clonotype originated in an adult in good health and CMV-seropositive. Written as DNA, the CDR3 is TGCGCCAGCACCACAATCGGGGGGAAGGAAAAACTGTTTTTT. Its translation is CASTTIGGKEKLFF.